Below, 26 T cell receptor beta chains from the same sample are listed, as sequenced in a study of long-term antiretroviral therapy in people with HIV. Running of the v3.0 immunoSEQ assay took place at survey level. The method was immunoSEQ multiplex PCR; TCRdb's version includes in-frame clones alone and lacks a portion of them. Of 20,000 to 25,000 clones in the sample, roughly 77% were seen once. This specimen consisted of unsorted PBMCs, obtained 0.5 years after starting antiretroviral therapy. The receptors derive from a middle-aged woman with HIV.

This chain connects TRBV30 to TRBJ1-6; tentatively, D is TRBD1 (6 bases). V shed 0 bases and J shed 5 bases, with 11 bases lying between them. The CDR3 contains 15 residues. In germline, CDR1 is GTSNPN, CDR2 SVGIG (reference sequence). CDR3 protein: CAWSVLDSHNSPLHF. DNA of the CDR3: TGTGCCTGGAGTGTACTGGACAGCCATAATTCACCCCTCCACTTT.

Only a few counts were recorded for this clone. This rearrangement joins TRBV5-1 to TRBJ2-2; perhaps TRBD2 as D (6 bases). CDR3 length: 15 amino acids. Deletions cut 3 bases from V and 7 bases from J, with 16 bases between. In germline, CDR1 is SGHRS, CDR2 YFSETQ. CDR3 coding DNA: TGCGCCAGCAGCTCGGGAGAATGGGGAAGCGGGGAGCTGTTTTTT. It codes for CASSSGEWGSGELFF.

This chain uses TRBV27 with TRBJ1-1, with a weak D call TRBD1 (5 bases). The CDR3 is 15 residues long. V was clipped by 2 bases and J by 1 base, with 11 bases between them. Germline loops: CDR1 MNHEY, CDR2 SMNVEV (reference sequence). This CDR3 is CASSLRGAGNTEAFF. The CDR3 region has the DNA TGTGCCAGCAGTTTAAGAGGGGCGGGGAACACTGAAGCTTTCTTT.

CDR3 residues: CASSTSTADTQYF. The DNA for the CDR3 is TGTGCCAGCAGCACATCAACGGCAGATACGCAGTATTTT. The V call is TRBV9, the J call TRBJ2-3; no clear D gene. Germline CDR1 and CDR2: SGDLS and YYNGEE. V gave up 4 bases and J gave up 4 bases, with 10 bases separating them. The CDR3 runs to 13 residues.

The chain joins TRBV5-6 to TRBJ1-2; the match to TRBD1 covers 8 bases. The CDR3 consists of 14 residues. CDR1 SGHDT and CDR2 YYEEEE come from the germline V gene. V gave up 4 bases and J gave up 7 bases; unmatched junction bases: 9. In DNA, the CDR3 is TGTGCCAGCAGCCTAGGACAGGGCTTGGGTGGCTACACCTTC. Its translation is CASSLGQGLGGYTF.

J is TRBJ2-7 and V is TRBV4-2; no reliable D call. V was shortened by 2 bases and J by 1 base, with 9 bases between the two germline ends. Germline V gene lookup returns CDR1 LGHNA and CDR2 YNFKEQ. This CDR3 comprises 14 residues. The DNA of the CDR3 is TGTGCCAGCAGCCAACATCTAGGATCCTACGAGCAGTACTTC. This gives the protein CASSQHLGSYEQYF.

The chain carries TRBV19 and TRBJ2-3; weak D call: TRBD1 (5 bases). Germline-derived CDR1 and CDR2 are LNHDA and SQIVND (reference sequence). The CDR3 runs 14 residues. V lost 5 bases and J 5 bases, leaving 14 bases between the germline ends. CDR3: CASSYRIPGDTQYF. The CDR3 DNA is TGTGCCAGTAGTTACAGGATACCGGGAGATACGCAGTATTTT.

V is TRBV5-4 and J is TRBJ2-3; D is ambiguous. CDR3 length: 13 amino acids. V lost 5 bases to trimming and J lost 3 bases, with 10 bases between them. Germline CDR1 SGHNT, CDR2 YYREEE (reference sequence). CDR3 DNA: TGTGCCAGCAGACCAGACCGGACAGATACGCAGTATTTT. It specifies CASRPDRTDTQYF.

Written as DNA, the CDR3 is TGTGCCAGCAGCTTTAGAGGGGATAATTCACCCCTCCACTTT. It is translated as CASSFRGDNSPLHF. The gene calls are TRBV7-2 and TRBJ1-6, with a tentative D call TRBD1 (5 bases). CDR1 is SGHTA, CDR2 FQGNSA, per germline. The CDR3 is made up of 14 amino acids. V gave up 3 bases and J gave up 5 bases, with 8 bases separating them.

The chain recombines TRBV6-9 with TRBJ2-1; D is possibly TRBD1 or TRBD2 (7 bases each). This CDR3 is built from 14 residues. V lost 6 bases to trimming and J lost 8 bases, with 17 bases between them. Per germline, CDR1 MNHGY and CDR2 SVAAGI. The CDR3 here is CASSLTGRGDEQFF. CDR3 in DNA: TGTGCCAGCAGCCTGACAGGGAGGGGCGATGAGCAGTTCTTC.

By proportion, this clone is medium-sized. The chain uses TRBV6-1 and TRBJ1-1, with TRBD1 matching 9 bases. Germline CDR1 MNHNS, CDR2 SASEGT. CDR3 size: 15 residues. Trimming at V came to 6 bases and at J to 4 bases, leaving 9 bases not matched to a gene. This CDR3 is CASRALTGGGTEAFF. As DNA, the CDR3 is TGTGCCAGCAGGGCCCTGACAGGGGGTGGCACTGAAGCTTTCTTT.

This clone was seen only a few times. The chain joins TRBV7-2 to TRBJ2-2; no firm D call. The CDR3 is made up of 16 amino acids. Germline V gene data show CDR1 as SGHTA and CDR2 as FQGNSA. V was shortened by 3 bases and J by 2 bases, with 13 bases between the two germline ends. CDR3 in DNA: TGTGCCAGCAGCTTCTCTAGTACCTCCAACACCGGGGAGCTGTTTTTT. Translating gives CASSFSSTSNTGELFF.

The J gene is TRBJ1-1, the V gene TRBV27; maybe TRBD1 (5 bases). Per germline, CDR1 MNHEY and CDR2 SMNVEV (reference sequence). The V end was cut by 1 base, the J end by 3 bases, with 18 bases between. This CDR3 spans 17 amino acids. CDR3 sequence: CASSLWGRSTGDTEAFF. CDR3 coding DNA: TGTGCCAGCAGTTTATGGGGACGGTCCACGGGTGACACTGAAGCTTTCTTT.

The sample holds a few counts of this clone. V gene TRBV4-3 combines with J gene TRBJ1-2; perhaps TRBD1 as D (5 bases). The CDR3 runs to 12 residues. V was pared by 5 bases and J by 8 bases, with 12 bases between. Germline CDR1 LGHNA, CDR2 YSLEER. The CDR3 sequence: CASSRGSGGYTF. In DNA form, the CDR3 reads TGCGCCAGCAGCAGGGGATCGGGGGGCTACACCTTC.

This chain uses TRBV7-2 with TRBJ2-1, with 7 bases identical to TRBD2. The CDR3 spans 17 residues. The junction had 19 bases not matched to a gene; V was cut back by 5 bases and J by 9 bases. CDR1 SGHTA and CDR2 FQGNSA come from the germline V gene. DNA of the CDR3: TGTGCCAGCAGCCGTCGAAGGGCGGGGGTTGGCATGAGTGAGCAGTTCTTC. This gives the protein CASSRRRAGVGMSEQFF.

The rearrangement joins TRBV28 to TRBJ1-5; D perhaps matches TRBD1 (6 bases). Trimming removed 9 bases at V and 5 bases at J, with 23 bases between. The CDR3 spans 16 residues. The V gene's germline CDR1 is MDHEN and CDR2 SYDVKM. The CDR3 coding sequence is TGTGCCAGTGAAGAAACCGACAGGAACCCCTATCAGCCCCAGCATTTT. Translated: CASEETDRNPYQPQHF.

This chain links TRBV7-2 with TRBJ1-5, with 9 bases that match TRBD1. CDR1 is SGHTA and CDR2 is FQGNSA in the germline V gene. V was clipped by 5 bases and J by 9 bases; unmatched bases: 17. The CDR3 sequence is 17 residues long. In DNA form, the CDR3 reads TGTGCCAGCAGCCAAGGTCAGGGACAGGGCCCAAGTAGGCCCCAGCATTTT. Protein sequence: CASSQGQGQGPSRPQHF. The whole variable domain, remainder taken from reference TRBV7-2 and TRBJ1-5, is GAGVSQSPSNKVTEKGKDVELRCDPISGHTALYWYRQSLGQGLEFLIYFQGNSAPDKSGLPSDRFSAERTGGSVSTLTIQRTQQEDSAVYLCASSQGQGQGPSRPQHFGDGTRLSIL.

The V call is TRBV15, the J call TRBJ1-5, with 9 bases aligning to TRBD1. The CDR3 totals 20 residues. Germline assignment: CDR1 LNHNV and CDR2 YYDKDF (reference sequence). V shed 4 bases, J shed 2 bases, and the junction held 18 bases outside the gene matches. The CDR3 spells CATSTPNPGQGFDGNQPQHF. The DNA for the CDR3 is TGTGCCACCAGCACGCCGAATCCTGGACAGGGGTTTGATGGCAATCAGCCCCAGCATTTT. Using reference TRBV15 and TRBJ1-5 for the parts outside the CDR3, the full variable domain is DAMVIQNPRYQVTQFGKPVTLSCSQTLNHNVMYWYQQKSSQAPKLLFHYYDKDFNNEADTPDNFQSRRPNTSFCFLDIRSPGLGDTAMYLCATSTPNPGQGFDGNQPQHFGDGTRLSIL.

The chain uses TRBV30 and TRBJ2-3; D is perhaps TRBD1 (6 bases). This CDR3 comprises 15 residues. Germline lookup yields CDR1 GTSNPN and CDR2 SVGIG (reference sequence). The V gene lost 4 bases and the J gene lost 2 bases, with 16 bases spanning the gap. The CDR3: CAWNRKRGNTDTQYF. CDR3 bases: TGTGCCTGGAACCGAAAGAGGGGGAACACAGATACGCAGTATTTT.

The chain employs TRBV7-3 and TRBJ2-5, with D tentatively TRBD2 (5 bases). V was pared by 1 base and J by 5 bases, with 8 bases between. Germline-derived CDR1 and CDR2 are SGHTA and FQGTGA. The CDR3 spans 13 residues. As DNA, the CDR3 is TGTGCCAGCAGCTTAAACGGGGTGGAGACCCAGTACTTC. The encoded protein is CASSLNGVETQYF. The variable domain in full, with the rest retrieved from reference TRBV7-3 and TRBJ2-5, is GAGVSQTPSNKVTEKGKYVELRCDPISGHTALYWYRQSLGQGPEFLIYFQGTGAADDSGLPNDRFFAVRPEGSVSTLKIQRTERGDSAVYLCASSLNGVETQYFGPGTRLLVL.

The DNA of the CDR3 is TGTGCCAGCAACCCAGGACAGTACAATCAGCCCCAGCATTTT. It is translated as CASNPGQYNQPQHF. The chain couples TRBV6-1 to TRBJ1-5; TRBD1 is a possible D gene (6 bases). The CDR3 spans 14 residues. V lost 7 bases to trimming and J lost 3 bases, with 13 bases between them. Germline V gene sequence: CDR1 MNHNS, CDR2 SASEGT.

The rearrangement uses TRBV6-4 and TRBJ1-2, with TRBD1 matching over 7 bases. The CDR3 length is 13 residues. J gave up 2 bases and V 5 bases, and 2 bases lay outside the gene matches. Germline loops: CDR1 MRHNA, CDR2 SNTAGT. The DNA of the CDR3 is TGTGCCAGCAGTCCGGGACAGAACTATGGCTACACCTTC. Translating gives CASSPGQNYGYTF.

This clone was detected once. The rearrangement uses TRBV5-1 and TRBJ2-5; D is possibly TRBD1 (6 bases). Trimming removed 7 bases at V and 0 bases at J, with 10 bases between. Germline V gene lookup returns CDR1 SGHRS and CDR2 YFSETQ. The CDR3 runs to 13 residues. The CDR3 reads CASLGDNQETQYF. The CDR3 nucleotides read TGCGCCAGCCTCGGGGACAACCAAGAGACCCAGTACTTC.

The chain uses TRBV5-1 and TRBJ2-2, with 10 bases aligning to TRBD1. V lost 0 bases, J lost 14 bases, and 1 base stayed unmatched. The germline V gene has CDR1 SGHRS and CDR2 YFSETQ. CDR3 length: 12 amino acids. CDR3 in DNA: TGCGCCAGCAGCTTGGGGGACAGGGGACTGTTTTTT. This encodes CASSLGDRGLFF.

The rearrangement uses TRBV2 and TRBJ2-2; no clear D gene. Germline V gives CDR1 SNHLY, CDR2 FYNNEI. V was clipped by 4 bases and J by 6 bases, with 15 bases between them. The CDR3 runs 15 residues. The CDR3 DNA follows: TGTGCCAGCAGTGTCTTCGAGAGTACGGCCGGGGAGCTGTTTTTT. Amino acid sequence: CASSVFESTAGELFF.

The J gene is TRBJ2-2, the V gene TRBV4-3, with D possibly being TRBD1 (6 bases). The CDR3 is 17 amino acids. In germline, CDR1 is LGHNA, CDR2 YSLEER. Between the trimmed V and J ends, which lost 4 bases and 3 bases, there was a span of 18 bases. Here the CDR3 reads CASSLLEVTGDTGELFF. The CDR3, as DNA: TGCGCCAGCAGCCTCCTGGAGGTGACAGGTGACACCGGGGAGCTGTTTTTT.